The 27 T cell receptor beta chains reported below all come from one sample, sequenced in a study of T cells after yellow fever vaccination. TCRdb processed the 5' RACE reads anew with MiXCR; each CDR3 protein has one entry. Of around 300,000 distinct CDR3 sequences listed, around 4.5% were seen once; the top ten hold 15% to 20%. This specimen was PBMCs, taken 15 days after the yellow fever booster vaccination. These receptor sequences come from a man between 18 and 29 years old who received the YFV17D yellow fever vaccine.

A word on this clonotype: It may be a read error: a sequence one base away is much more abundant. The chain joins TRBV7-2 to TRBJ2-3, with D unresolved. The germline CDR1 and CDR2 sequences are SGHTA and FQGNSA. Trimming took 6 bases from V and 1 from J, leaving 8 bases between them. The CDR3 covers 13 residues. The CDR3 DNA reads TGTGCCAGCAGTGTATTGGGCACAGATACGCAGTATTTT. Its translation is CASSVLGTDTQYF.

This clonotype has at least ten counts. The gene calls are TRBV12-3 or TRBV12-4 and TRBJ1-2, with unresolved D. V was pared by 5 bases and J by 8 bases, with 21 bases between. The CDR3 has 15 residues. This chain's CDR3 is CASSPSLRALGGYTF. Written as DNA, the CDR3 is TGTGCCAGCAGTCCCAGCCTTAGGGCCCTCGGGGGCTACACCTTC.

This clonotype was counted many times. The V and J genes are TRBV9 and TRBJ2-7; 10 nucleotides align to TRBD1. CDR3 length: 15 amino acids. V lost 3 bases to trimming and J lost 3 bases; unmatched junction nucleotides: 6. Germline-derived CDR1 and CDR2 are SGDLS and YYNGEE. Written as DNA, the CDR3 is TGTGCCAGCAGCGGGCCTAGGGACAGGGGCTACGAGCAGTACGTC. Protein sequence: CASSGPRDRGYEQYV.

In its sample, this clonotype was seen a few times. The chain carries TRBV5-1 and TRBJ1-1, with 7 bases matching TRBD1. The CDR3 extends over 11 amino acids. Germline CDR1 and CDR2: SGHRS and YFSETQ. J gave up 7 bases and V 7 bases, and 4 bases lay outside the gene matches. The CDR3, as DNA: TGCGCCAGCGTGGGACAGTTTGAAGCTTTCTTT. It encodes CASVGQFEAFF.

This clonotype was found many times. The rearrangement uses TRBV4-1 and TRBJ1-1, with D perhaps matching TRBD1 (5 bases). Per germline, CDR1 MGHRA and CDR2 YSYEKL. V shed 3 bases and J shed 6 bases, with 14 bases lying between them. The CDR3 extends over 14 amino acids. CDR3: CASSQGRGRSEAFF. The CDR3 nucleotides are TGCGCCAGCAGCCAGGGAAGGGGAAGGTCTGAAGCTTTCTTT.

This clonotype has a handful of counts. The rearrangement uses TRBV4-1 and TRBJ2-7; D may be TRBD1 (5 bases). The CDR3 runs to 15 residues. Between the trimmed V and J ends, which lost 0 bases and 5 bases, there was a span of 14 bases. CDR1 and CDR2 from the germline V gene are MGHRA and YSYEKL. DNA of the CDR3: TGCGCCAGCAGCCAAGATCCGGACATCTGGAACGAGCAGTACTTC. Translated, it gives CASSQDPDIWNEQYF.

The sample holds a few counts of this clonotype. The chain carries TRBV5-1 and TRBJ2-3; perhaps TRBD2 as D (6 bases). This CDR3 has 15 residues. The V and J ends lost 1 base and 2 bases respectively, with 11 bases between them. Germline-derived CDR1 and CDR2 are SGHRS and YFSETQ. The CDR3 spells CASSLRRGTTDTQYF. As DNA, the CDR3 is TGCGCCAGCAGCTTGCGGCGGGGAACCACAGATACGCAGTATTTT.

This clonotype showed up just a few times. The chain has TRBV7-2 and TRBJ2-1, with 12 bases matching TRBD1. The CDR3 is 15 residues long. Germline CDR1 SGHTA, CDR2 FQGNSA. The J segment lost 9 bases and the V segment lost 3 bases, leaving 6 bases of the junction unmatched. The CDR3 DNA reads as TGTGCCAGCAGCTTTTCCGGGACAGGGGGCCTTGAGCAGTTCTTC. Its translation is CASSFSGTGGLEQFF.

This clonotype was counted many times. The rearrangement joins TRBV6-5 to TRBJ2-2; D unresolved. Trimming cost V 0 bases and J 1 base, with 6 bases left between them. This CDR3 spans 15 amino acids. The germline gives CDR1 MNHEY, CDR2 SVGAGI. CDR3 bases: TGTGCCAGCAGTTACTCCGAACAGAACACCGGGGAGCTGTTTTTT. Translated: CASSYSEQNTGELFF.

The table lists this clonotype with many counts. This sequence joins TRBV5-1 and TRBJ2-2; 9 bases are shared with TRBD1. There are 15 residues in the CDR3. Unmatched junction bases numbered 3, after V lost 0 bases and J lost 6 bases. CDR1 and CDR2 (germline): SGHRS, YFSETQ. The CDR3 nucleotides read TGCGCCAGCAGCTTGGACAGGGGGCGATCCGGGGAGCTGTTTTTT. It translates to CASSLDRGRSGELFF.

This clonotype was picked up a small number of times. V is TRBV5-1 and J is TRBJ1-1; 9 bases fit TRBD1. Germline V gives CDR1 SGHRS, CDR2 YFSETQ. This CDR3 spans 15 amino acids. V was pared by 2 bases and J by 6 bases, with 8 bases of the junction left unmatched. The CDR3, as DNA: TGCGCCAGCAGCTTTGTCGGAACAGGGGGCTCTGAAGCTTTCTTT. Its protein is CASSFVGTGGSEAFF.

This chain connects TRBV27 to TRBJ2-1; 10 bases fit TRBD2. The CDR3 runs to 16 residues. The germline CDR1 and CDR2 sequences are MNHEY and SMNVEV (reference sequence). Unmatched junction bases numbered 5, after V lost 6 bases and J lost 0 bases. Here the CDR3 reads CASRGAGGTSYNEQFF. The CDR3 nucleotides are TGTGCCAGCAGAGGAGCGGGGGGGACCTCCTACAATGAGCAGTTCTTC.

The DNA of the CDR3 is TGTGCCACCAGCAGAGATCTCGGGGTCAACTATGGCTACACCTTC. This encodes CATSRDLGVNYGYTF. The chain recombines TRBV15 with TRBJ1-2; D gene unclear. Trimming cost V 0 bases and J 2 bases, with 10 bases left between them. This CDR3 has 15 amino acids. Germline V gene data show CDR1 as LNHNV and CDR2 as YYDKDF (reference sequence).

The table lists this clonotype with a few counts. The chain is built from TRBV5-1 and TRBJ1-4; perhaps TRBD1 as D (5 bases). Trimming pared 4 bases from V and 6 bases from J, leaving 16 bases between. Germline CDR1 is SGHRS and CDR2 is YFSETQ. The CDR3 contains 15 residues. The CDR3 nucleotides read TGCGCCAGCAGCCCCTTGGCCACAGGCGATGAAAAACTGTTTTTT. Its translation: CASSPLATGDEKLFF.

The table lists this clonotype with a few counts. The rearrangement joins TRBV19 to TRBJ2-6, with TRBD2 as a possible D gene (5 bases). Germline V gene lookup returns CDR1 LNHDA and CDR2 SQIVND (reference sequence). The CDR3 runs 19 residues. Deletions cut 7 bases from V and 3 bases from J, with 25 bases between. The CDR3 bases are TGTGCCAGTACCGGGCACGAGGGCCGCCGCGGCTATGGGGCCAACGTCCTGACTTTC. Translation gives CASTGHEGRRGYGANVLTF.

The sample holds many counts of this clonotype. The chain has TRBV25-1 and TRBJ2-5; no reliable D call. Between the trimmed V and J ends, which lost 1 base and 5 bases, there was a span of 14 bases. The CDR3 is 15 residues long. Looked up from germline, CDR1 is MGHDK and CDR2 is SYGVNS. The CDR3 reads CASSESGRMGETQYF. The CDR3 DNA follows: TGTGCCAGCAGTGAATCCGGGCGGATGGGGGAGACCCAGTACTTC.

This clonotype was picked up many times. This chain connects TRBV6-2 or TRBV6-3 to TRBJ1-1; D possibly corresponds to TRBD1 (5 bases). V lost 6 bases and J 7 bases, leaving 33 bases between the germline ends. CDR1 MNHEY and CDR2 SVGEGT come from the germline V gene. This CDR3 contains 19 residues. CDR3 sequence (DNA): TGTGCCAGCAGACGGAGGCCAGCACTCAGGGTAGGACGGGACGGTGAAGCTTTCTTT. It specifies CASRRRPALRVGRDGEAFF.

This clonotype was observed a few times. The chain is built from TRBV28 and TRBJ2-1; 9 nucleotides agree with TRBD2. CDR1 and CDR2 from the germline V gene are MDHEN and SYDVKM. The CDR3 contains 15 residues. The J segment lost 4 bases and the V segment lost 5 bases, leaving 6 bases of the junction unmatched. This CDR3 reads CASSIERGVYNEQFF. As DNA, the CDR3 is TGTGCCAGCAGTATAGAGCGGGGGGTTTACAATGAGCAGTTCTTC.

This clonotype was observed a few times. The J gene is TRBJ1-1, the V gene TRBV4-1; maybe TRBD1 (6 bases). The germline V and J ends were trimmed by 6 bases and 2 bases, with 13 bases remaining between them. Germline V CDR1 and CDR2: MGHRA, YSYEKL. CDR3 length equals 14 residues. CDR3 sequence reads: CASRGALINTEAFF. The CDR3 DNA is TGCGCCAGCAGGGGGGCGTTGATAAACACTGAAGCTTTCTTT.

Ten or more counts support this clonotype. The chain links TRBV6-2 or TRBV6-3 to TRBJ1-1; tentatively, D is TRBD1 (5 bases). The CDR3 is made up of 14 amino acids. V lost 5 bases and J 2 bases, leaving 12 bases between the germline ends. Germline CDR1 and CDR2: MNHEY and SVGEGT. The CDR3 here is CASSPLQVNTEAFF. The CDR3 DNA is TGTGCCAGCAGTCCCCTACAGGTTAACACTGAAGCTTTCTTT.

V gene TRBV6-5 combines with J gene TRBJ2-7; D tentatively fits TRBD1 or TRBD2 (5 bases each). Per germline, CDR1 MNHEY and CDR2 SVGAGI. The CDR3 has 16 residues. V lost 9 bases to trimming and J lost 3 bases, with 24 bases between them. The CDR3 sequence: CAREEAWGSLDYEQYF. The CDR3 nucleotides read TGTGCCAGAGAGGAGGCATGGGGCTCTTTGGACTACGAGCAGTACTTC.

The table lists this clonotype with a few counts. J is TRBJ1-4 and V is TRBV7-9, with D unclear. V lost 5 bases and J lost 2, with 12 bases in between. In germline, CDR1 is SEHNR, CDR2 FQNEAQ (reference sequence). The CDR3 length is 15 residues. DNA for the CDR3: TGTGCCAGCAGCCGAAGGGTCGGGACTAATGAAAAACTGTTTTTT. Protein product: CASSRRVGTNEKLFF.

This clonotype was seen at least ten times. This chain joins TRBV6-5 and TRBJ2-1, with 9 bases matching TRBD1. The germline CDR1 and CDR2 sequences are MNHEY and SVGAGI. The CDR3 has 16 amino acids. J lost 7 bases, V lost 6 bases, and 13 bases had no gene match. This chain's CDR3 is CASSRGGDREGNEQFF. CDR3 nucleotide sequence: TGTGCCAGCAGCCGGGGAGGGGACAGGGAAGGGAATGAGCAGTTCTTC.

The V and J genes are TRBV4-3 and TRBJ2-3; D remains unclear. CDR1 and CDR2 (germline): LGHNA, YSLEER. The CDR3 extends over 19 amino acids. The germline V and J ends were trimmed by 0 bases and 1 base, with 20 bases remaining between them. The CDR3, as DNA: TGCGCCAGCAGCCAAGACCCGCAAGTTGTCATATCGGGCACAGATACGCAGTATTTT. This encodes CASSQDPQVVISGTDTQYF.

There are many counts of this clonotype. The CDR3 spells CASSQERAGAGELFF. The CDR3 region has the DNA TGCGCCAGCAGCCAAGAAAGGGCGGGCGCCGGGGAGCTGTTTTTT. This chain uses TRBV4-3 with TRBJ2-2; D possibly corresponds to TRBD2 (5 bases). The CDR3 totals 15 residues. Germline V CDR1 and CDR2: LGHNA, YSLEER. V was clipped by 0 bases and J by 6 bases, with 11 bases between them.

This clonotype was seen ten or more times. V usage is TRBV20-1 and J usage is TRBJ2-3, with D unresolved. CDR1 DFQATT and CDR2 SNEGSKA come from the germline V gene (reference sequence). This CDR3 region has 13 residues. The V end lost 0 bases, the J end lost 6 bases, and 10 bases lay between the germline ends. CDR3 loop: CSARDGSPDTQYF. As DNA, the CDR3 is TGCAGTGCTAGAGATGGTAGTCCGGATACGCAGTATTTT.

This clonotype was observed at least ten times. This chain connects TRBV18 to TRBJ2-7; D is perhaps TRBD2 (7 bases). This CDR3 has 15 amino acids. With 6 bases removed from V and 7 bases from J, the gap between germline ends came to 22 bases. The germline V gene encodes CDR1 KGHSH and CDR2 LQKENI. CDR3 in amino acids: CASSHSRGARGEQYF. In nucleotides, the CDR3 is TGTGCCAGCTCCCATTCCCGGGGGGCTCGGGGTGAGCAGTACTTC.